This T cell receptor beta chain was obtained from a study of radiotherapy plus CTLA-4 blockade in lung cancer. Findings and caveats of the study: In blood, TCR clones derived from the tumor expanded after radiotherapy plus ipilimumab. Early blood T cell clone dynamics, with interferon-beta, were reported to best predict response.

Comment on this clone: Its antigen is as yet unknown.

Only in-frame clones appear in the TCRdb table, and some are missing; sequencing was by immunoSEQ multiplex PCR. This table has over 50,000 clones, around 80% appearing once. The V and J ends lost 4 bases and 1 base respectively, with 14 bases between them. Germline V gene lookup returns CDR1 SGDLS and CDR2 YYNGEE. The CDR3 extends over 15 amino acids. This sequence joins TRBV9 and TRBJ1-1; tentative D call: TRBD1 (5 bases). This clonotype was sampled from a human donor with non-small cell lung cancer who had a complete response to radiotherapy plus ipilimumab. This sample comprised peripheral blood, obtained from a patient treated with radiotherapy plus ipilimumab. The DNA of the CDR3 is TGTGCCAGCAGCCCACTCGACAGCAAGAACACTGAAGCTTTCTTT. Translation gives CASSPLDSKNTEAFF.